Below are 28 T cell receptor beta chains sequenced from a single sample in a study of blood T cells in healthy people across ages. Next came a second PCR, run for about 6 to 12 cycles, which used a sample-barcoded 5' primer along with a J-beta primer mix. One entry per CDR3 protein results from TCRdb running MiXCR on the 5' RACE reads. The table shows over 1,500,000 distinct CDR3 sequences, with about 39% occurring only once. The specimen was blood. Receptors originate from a human donor in good health.

The rearrangement joins TRBV5-1 to TRBJ2-4; TRBD1 matches at 8 bases. The CDR3 consists of 18 residues. Trimming took 4 bases from V and 3 from J; bases not matched to a gene: 15. Germline V lookup: CDR1 SGHRS, CDR2 YFSETQ. CDR3 residues: CASSPNLAGGLGKNIQYF. CDR3 sequence (DNA): TGCGCCAGCAGCCCTAATTTAGCAGGGGGCCTCGGCAAAAACATTCAGTACTTC. Looking up the rest from reference TRBV5-1 and TRBJ2-4 gives the full variable domain: KAGVTQTPRYLIKTRGQQVTLSCSPISGHRSVSWYQQTPGQGLQFLFEYFSETQRNKGNFPGRFSGRQFSNSRSEMNVSTLELGDSALYLCASSPNLAGGLGKNIQYFGAGTRLSVL.

The chain uses TRBV7-2 and TRBJ2-7; TRBD2 might be the D (5 bases). The germline V and J ends were trimmed by 2 bases and 4 bases, with 24 bases remaining between them. The CDR3 runs 18 residues. Per the germline V gene, CDR1 is SGHTA and CDR2 is FQGNSA. DNA for the CDR3: TGTGCCAGCAGCTTACTCCCCCCCGCTCCGGGATCCCCATACGAGCAGTACTTC. Encoded protein: CASSLLPPAPGSPYEQYF.

This clonotype was seen a handful of times. The V gene is TRBV7-8, the J gene TRBJ2-1, with a tentative D call TRBD2 (6 bases). This CDR3 region has 16 residues. The V end lost 5 bases, the J end lost 3 bases, and 17 bases lay between the germline ends. In germline, CDR1 is SGHVS, CDR2 FQNEAQ. The CDR3 DNA follows: TGTGCCAGCAGCACCAGCTGGGACTCTCGCTACAATGAGCAGTTCTTC. Amino acids: CASSTSWDSRYNEQFF.

The rearrangement links TRBV6-4 to TRBJ1-1, with a tentative D call TRBD1 (6 bases). There are 13 residues in the CDR3. V was clipped by 5 bases and J by 11 bases, with 18 bases between them. CDR1 and CDR2 from the germline V gene are MRHNA and SNTAGT. DNA of the CDR3: TGTGCCAGCAGTCCGGGACATCGGGGATTGGCTTTCTTT. Its translation: CASSPGHRGLAFF.

The chain links TRBV7-6 to TRBJ2-1, with TRBD2 matching over 10 bases. This CDR3 region has 18 residues. Per germline, CDR1 SGHVS and CDR2 FNYEAQ. The V gene end was trimmed by 5 bases and the J gene end by 5 bases; junction bases not matched to a gene: 15. The CDR3 here is CASSQLAGVVTVNNEQFF. DNA for the CDR3: TGTGCCAGCAGCCAGCTAGCGGGGGTCGTGACCGTCAACAATGAGCAGTTCTTC. Full variable domain (rest looked up from reference TRBV7-6 and TRBJ2-1): GAGVSQSPRYKVTKRGQDVALRCDPISGHVSLYWYRQALGQGPEFLTYFNYEAQQDKSGLPNDRFSAERPEGSISTLTIQRTEQRDSAMYRCASSQLAGVVTVNNEQFFGPGTRLTVL.

This clonotype has more than one count but fewer than ten. This chain joins TRBV4-1 and TRBJ1-5, with 9 positions matching TRBD1. CDR1 is MGHRA, CDR2 YSYEKL, per germline. The CDR3 sequence is 17 residues long. V dropped 4 bases and J dropped 3; count of bases not matched to a gene: 10. CDR3 nucleotides: TGCGCCAGCAGCCTCTGGCGGGACAGGGCTTACAATCAGCCCCAGCATTTT. Protein sequence: CASSLWRDRAYNQPQHF.

This clonotype has just a few counts. The rearrangement joins TRBV20-1 to TRBJ2-7; tentative D call: TRBD2 (7 bases). The CDR3 loop spans 14 amino acids. Germline V gene data show CDR1 as DFQATT and CDR2 as SNEGSKA (reference sequence). V was shortened by 4 bases and J by 6 bases, with 19 bases between the two germline ends. CDR3 amino acids: CSATWAGEGGEQYF. DNA of the CDR3: TGCAGTGCTACCTGGGCAGGGGAGGGTGGCGAGCAGTACTTC.

This clonotype was found a few times. The CDR3 protein is CASSQEDHYGYTF. The CDR3 DNA reads as TGCGCCAGCAGCCAAGAGGACCACTATGGCTACACCTTC. This rearrangement joins TRBV4-1 to TRBJ1-2; no clear D. The CDR3 runs 13 residues. The V end was cut by 0 bases, the J end by 3 bases, with 5 bases between. The germline CDR1 and CDR2 sequences are MGHRA and YSYEKL.

V usage is TRBV4-2 and J usage is TRBJ2-3, with D hard to call. V lost 0 bases and J 5 bases, leaving 24 bases between the germline ends. Germline values: CDR1 LGHNA, CDR2 YNFKEQ. This CDR3 spans 19 amino acids. In nucleotides, the CDR3 is TGTGCCAGCAGCCAAGAAAAGTTCCCCGGAGAAGGAGCACAAGATACGCAGTATTTT. Protein product: CASSQEKFPGEGAQDTQYF.

This clonotype was recorded at least ten times. This chain uses TRBV7-9 with TRBJ2-1; 9 positions match TRBD2. The CDR3 runs to 14 residues. V gave up 3 bases and J gave up 6 bases; unmatched junction bases: 3. Germline V gene data show CDR1 as SEHNR and CDR2 as FQNEAQ (reference sequence). The CDR3 here is CASSFRGGANEQFF. The DNA of the CDR3 is TGTGCCAGCAGCTTTCGCGGGGGGGCCAATGAGCAGTTCTTC.

This clonotype was seen a single time. One end of the junction is discordant with germline, which a read error may explain. V gene TRBV20-1 combines with J gene TRBJ2-1, with a weak D call TRBD2 (7 bases). The germline V gene encodes CDR1 DFQATT and CDR2 SNEGSKA (reference sequence). The CDR3 totals 20 residues. The CDR3 DNA is TGTAGTGCTAGGGAGGGAGGTGAGGTCCCCGGGGGCTACCCCTACAATGAGCAGTTCTTC. Translating gives CSAREGGEVPGGYPYNEQFF.

A word on this clonotype: The junction shows a germline mismatch at one end, possibly a read error. CDR3 amino acids: CSVILAGNIQCF. For the CDR3, the DNA is TGCAGCGTTATCCTAGCCGGGAACATTCAGTGCTTC. The chain links TRBV29-1 to TRBJ2-4, with D maybe TRBD2 (5 bases). The length of the CDR3 is 12 residues. Germline CDR1 and CDR2: SQVTM and ANQGSEA.

V gene TRBV2 combines with J gene TRBJ1-2; D is undetermined. Per germline, CDR1 SNHLY and CDR2 FYNNEI. V was trimmed by 6 bases and J by 2 bases, leaving 13 bases between them. This CDR3 spans 14 amino acids. This chain's CDR3 is CASRGGSMNYGYTF. The CDR3 DNA follows: TGTGCCAGCAGGGGAGGGAGTATGAACTATGGCTACACCTTC.

This clonotype was found a few times. The CDR3 reads CSAISPRDRGTDTQYF. CDR3 DNA: TGCAGTGCAATAAGCCCCCGGGACAGGGGCACAGATACGCAGTATTTT. The V and J genes are TRBV20-1 and TRBJ2-3, with 9 positions matching TRBD1. The germline V gene encodes CDR1 DFQATT and CDR2 SNEGSKA (reference sequence). This CDR3 is 16 amino acids long. The junction had 11 bases not matched to a gene; V was cut back by 6 bases and J by 1 base.

The chain has TRBV29-1 and TRBJ2-7; D ambiguous. Germline CDR1 reads SQVTM; CDR2 reads ANQGSEA. There are 10 residues in the CDR3. V was cut by 5 bases and J by 3 bases, with 5 bases left in between. The CDR3 loop is CSVTDYEQYF. DNA for the CDR3: TGCAGCGTTACCGACTACGAGCAGTACTTC.

This sequence joins TRBV11-3 and TRBJ2-7, with a tentative D call TRBD2 (5 bases). The germline CDR1 and CDR2 sequences are SGHNT and YENEEA. The CDR3 runs 14 residues. V gave up 2 bases and J gave up 5 bases, with 13 bases separating them. The CDR3 nucleotides read TGTGCCAGCAGCTTATTTCTAGCCATCCACGAGCAGTACTTC. This codes for CASSLFLAIHEQYF. The whole variable domain, filled in from reference TRBV11-3 and TRBJ2-7, reads EAGVVQSPRYKIIEKKQPVAFWCNPISGHNTLYWYLQNLGQGPELLIRYENEEAVDDSQLPKDRFSAERLKGVDSTLKIQPAELGDSAVYLCASSLFLAIHEQYFGPGTRLTVT.

V and J are TRBV15 and TRBJ1-4; D is possibly TRBD1 (5 bases). The V gene lost 5 bases and the J gene lost 0 bases, with 10 bases spanning the gap. The CDR3 totals 15 residues. The V gene's germline CDR1 is LNHNV and CDR2 YYDKDF (reference sequence). The CDR3 nucleotides are TGTGCCACCAGCGGGTTGACAGCAACTAATGAAAAACTGTTTTTT. Translation: CATSGLTATNEKLFF.

The V call is TRBV29-1, the J call TRBJ2-1; D might be TRBD1 (7 bases). V was shortened by 4 bases and J by 4 bases, with 20 bases between the two germline ends. The V gene's germline CDR1 is SQVTM and CDR2 ANQGSEA. CDR3 length: 16 residues. DNA for the CDR3: TGCAGCGTTGTCATACGGGGCAGGGGGGATTACAATGAGCAGTTCTTC. It specifies CSVVIRGRGDYNEQFF.

This clonotype was picked up many times. CDR3 nucleotides: TGCAGCGTTGCTGGACAGGTTAGCACAGATACGCAGTATTTT. Its protein product is CSVAGQVSTDTQYF. V is TRBV29-1 and J is TRBJ2-3, with TRBD1 identical over 7 bases. This CDR3 is built from 14 residues. The V segment lost 4 bases and the J segment 0 bases; nucleotides outside the gene matches: 4. Germline loops: CDR1 SQVTM, CDR2 ANQGSEA.

This clonotype was counted ten times or more. The chain combines TRBV20-1 with TRBJ2-7, with 9 positions matching TRBD2. The CDR3 is 14 residues long. The V gene's germline CDR1 is DFQATT and CDR2 SNEGSKA (reference sequence). The J segment lost 6 bases and the V segment lost 4 bases, leaving 10 bases of the junction unmatched. CDR3 loop: CSATTGLASGEQYF. The CDR3 DNA follows: TGCAGTGCTACTACGGGACTAGCATCGGGCGAGCAGTACTTC.

This clonotype was found a few times. The chain joins TRBV6-6 to TRBJ2-6, with unresolved D. CDR1 MNHNY and CDR2 SVGAGI come from the germline V gene (reference sequence). The CDR3 is 17 amino acids. Trimming shortened V by 2 bases and J by 0 bases, and 11 bases separated the two germline ends. The chain's CDR3 is CASSYAAGNSGANVLTF. DNA for the CDR3: TGTGCCAGCAGTTACGCCGCAGGCAACTCTGGGGCCAACGTCCTGACTTTC.

This clonotype was seen more than once but under ten times. This chain connects TRBV28 to TRBJ2-4; D could derive from TRBD1 or TRBD2 (5 bases each). The CDR3 runs 16 residues. Between the trimmed V and J ends, which lost 6 bases and 13 bases, there was a span of 28 bases. Per germline, CDR1 MDHEN and CDR2 SYDVKM. The CDR3 is CASRNLPGTVASEQYF. CDR3 bases: TGTGCCAGCAGAAATCTTCCCGGGACCGTGGCTAGTGAGCAGTACTTC.

There are a few counts of this clonotype. This chain connects TRBV18 to TRBJ2-5; the D call may be TRBD1 or TRBD2 (5 bases each). This CDR3 is built from 15 residues. Trimming left V 6 bases short and J 0 bases short, with 14 bases between. The germline gives CDR1 KGHSH, CDR2 LQKENI. The CDR3 nucleotides are TGTGCCAGCTCCAACCAGTGGGGGTACCAAGAGACCCAGTACTTC. Its protein is CASSNQWGYQETQYF.

The chain carries TRBV4-3 and TRBJ2-3, with 12 bases fitting TRBD2. CDR1 is LGHNA and CDR2 is YSLEER in the germline V gene. This CDR3 is 18 amino acids long. Trimming removed 0 bases from V and 3 bases from J; junction bases left unmatched: 7. The CDR3 here is CASSQDPTSGGGTDTQYF. In nucleotides, the CDR3 is TGCGCCAGCAGCCAAGACCCGACTAGCGGGGGAGGAACAGATACGCAGTATTTT.

This clonotype was counted only a few times. The chain employs TRBV5-1 and TRBJ2-5; the D gene could be TRBD1 or TRBD2 (5 bases each). This CDR3 is built from 14 residues. CDR1 and CDR2 (germline): SGHRS, YFSETQ. V lost 3 bases to trimming and J lost 5 bases, with 14 bases between them. CDR3 coding DNA: TGCGCCAGCAGCTCCCAGGTGGGGGTGGAGACCCAGTACTTC. Protein sequence: CASSSQVGVETQYF.

The chain employs TRBV6-2 or TRBV6-3 and TRBJ2-1, with a tentative D call TRBD1 (5 bases). With 2 bases removed from V and 8 bases from J, the gap between germline ends came to 13 bases. Germline V gene data show CDR1 as MNHEY and CDR2 as SVGEGT. The CDR3 extends over 14 amino acids. Written as DNA, the CDR3 is TGTGCCAGCAGTTACGTCCAGGGCCAAGATGAGCAGTTCTTC. This gives the protein CASSYVQGQDEQFF.

The sample holds a few counts of this clonotype. The rearrangement uses TRBV7-8 and TRBJ2-3; 10 positions agree with TRBD2. Losses at the gene ends were 5 bases for V and 0 bases for J; bases not matched to a gene: 17. The CDR3 is 20 amino acids. The germline V gene has CDR1 SGHVS and CDR2 FQNEAQ. CDR3 bases: TGTGCCAGCAGCCCCCGACTAGCGGGTGTTTTGCTGAGGAGCACAGATACGCAGTATTTT. It translates to CASSPRLAGVLLRSTDTQYF.

This clonotype has more than one count but fewer than ten. This chain joins TRBV28 and TRBJ1-2; D unclear. CDR3 length: 13 amino acids. With 2 bases removed from V and 9 bases from J, the gap between germline ends came to 13 bases. Germline V lookup: CDR1 MDHEN, CDR2 SYDVKM. The CDR3 here is CASSLVATLSYTF. In DNA form, the CDR3 reads TGTGCCAGCAGTTTAGTCGCGACGTTGAGCTACACCTTC.